This entry features one TCR beta chain sequence. The data belong to a study of shared clonotypes between healthy human individuals. Per the germline V gene, CDR1 is SGHNT and CDR2 is YYREEE (reference sequence). The CDR3 contains 14 residues. After removal of 4 bases from V and 7 bases from J, the junction contained 5 bases not matched to a gene. Terminally differentiated effector memory CD45RA+ cells were excluded from the naive CD8 cells, which were CD45RO-negative and positively selected for CCR7. Here immunoSEQ multiplex PCR was the method, and the copy in TCRdb shows in-frame clones only, minus some. The sample includes roughly 2,000,000 clones, approximately 95% of them seen just once.

The source of this sequence is a man in his late teens or twenties in good health. Sequences were obtained from naive CD8+ T cells sorted from blood. J is TRBJ2-2 and V is TRBV5-4; 9 bases fit TRBD2. CDR3 nucleotide sequence: TGTGCCAGCAGCCCGGGACTAGCTTTCGGGGAGCTGTTTTTT. As protein: CASSPGLAFGELFF.